This T cell receptor beta chain was found in a study of T cell responses to AZD1222 COVID-19 vaccine. Regarding the study as a whole: White British people made up most donors, females outnumbered males, and clonal diversity was possibly underestimated. Unmutated variant regions are reportedly the target of nearly half of TCRs that are spike-specific. Along spike, vaccine-associated CD4 TCRs were found throughout, with dominance at 160-218 and 743-854.

As to this clone: Its cognate antigen is unknown.

The method was immunoSEQ multiplex PCR; TCRdb's version includes in-frame clones alone and lacks a portion of them. Among about 85,000 clones listed, 65% to 90% were seen once. Germline lookup yields CDR1 KGHSH and CDR2 LQKENI. The V and J ends lost 0 bases and 0 bases respectively, with 13 bases between them. The CDR3 is 17 amino acids. The TCR comes from an adult in good health. The rearrangement uses TRBV18 and TRBJ2-3, with D tentatively TRBD1 (5 bases). This specimen consisted of peripheral blood, obtained on day 0 of AZD1222 vaccination. This chain's CDR3 is CASSPPMWGTSTDTQYF. In DNA, the CDR3 is TGTGCCAGCTCACCACCGATGTGGGGCACAAGCACAGATACGCAGTATTTT.